In its sample, the clone carrying this T cell receptor (beta chain) was seen a few times. Its antigen remains unidentified. The sample is drawn from a study of human T cells and chemical hapten exposure. Study details: Read at 6 days, the patch tests placed 0.01% DPC on the upper back.

Time point of the sample: patch test 2, 6 weeks after DPC sensitization. Indicated treatment: therapeutic diphenylcyclopropenone sensitization with weekly scalp DPC. General study findings and limits: Donor immune responses may differ from healthy people's, since all donors had alopecia.

TCRdb used MiXCR to reprocess the RACE reads, holding one entry per CDR3 protein. Of more than 60,000 distinct CDR3 sequences detected, around a tenth appear once; the ten largest clones hold around 6.8%. The sequence came from a woman between 45 and 60 years old with alopecia areata. Some clones in this sample may be carry-over from other donors' samples. Specimen: whole blood, collected in connection with sensitization to the hapten diphenylcyclopropenone (DPC).

The CDR3 sequence is CSVDTPAYYGYTF. The CDR3 DNA sequence: TGCAGCGTTGACACTCCGGCATATTATGGCTACACCTTC. This chain links TRBV29-1 with TRBJ1-2; D ambiguous. Trimming removed 3 bases at V and 5 bases at J, with 13 bases between. The CDR3 spans 13 residues. CDR1 is SQVTM, CDR2 ANQGSEA, per germline.